This T cell receptor beta chain was profiled in a study of blood T cell repertoires in COVID-19 (dated by TCRdb to 2020 to 2021). Context from the whole study: Samples covering the acute and convalescent phases of COVID-19 were provided by collaborators in the United States, Italy and Spain. The samples were drawn from two sources: the first 160 participants of the ongoing ImmuneRACE study, and some 1,300 subjects contributed by 6 global collaborators. Where available, HLA class I and class II types were taken from metadata supplied by the sample provider and were not determined by assay-based typing. A de-identified subject ID, COVID-19 status, age in years and sex were almost always included in the sample metadata. The prospective study material was composed of cDNA or gDNA derived from T cells, B-cell-depleted T cells, or PBMCs. Subjects who had been exposed to COVID-19, were actively infected with it, or had recovered from it provided the deeply sampled blood TCRbeta repertoires that made up the dataset. The repertoires were released in a freely available public database intended as a resource for research on the immune response to SARS-CoV-2. The research as a whole found: Clinical and demographic metadata were provided uncurated, with the amount varying by source and participant.

On this clone: No cognate antigen has been identified for it. The record has no base qualities; no much larger clone is one base away.

The collaborating institutions used their own protocols to collect whole blood in K2EDTA tubes. Collaborator samples were shipped for TCRbeta analysis as frozen whole blood, isolated PBMCs, or DNA extracted from either sample type. The immunoSEQ Assay, a bias-controlled multiplex PCR, was used to amplify TCRbeta CDR3 regions from genomic DNA. The original methods were these. Nucleated cell counts per sample were estimated from amplification of reference gene primers within the assay. Sequence reads were collapsed and filtered to measure the absolute abundance of every unique TCRbeta CDR3 rearrangement. For each sample, productive Simpson clonality was calculated as the square root of Simpson's diversity index across productive rearrangements. Held by TCRdb, this immuneACCESS table contains in-frame sequences only and omits some clones. Under half of the omission traces to an unresolved V gene where checked; the cause of the rest is unknown. That table gives V, J and clone size, and the DNA gave D and trimming. This sample has 150,000 to 160,000 clones in its table, and 80% to 90% of those were observed once. More than 7.5% of the sample goes to the ten largest clones.

The junction carries 14 bases between V and J, which are trimmed by 8 bases and 6 bases respectively. The CDR3, from cysteine to phenylalanine, totals 13 residues. The read is trimmed to its CDR3 DNA, 39 bases read in frame from base 1. Looking up the germline V gene yields CDR1 SNHLY and CDR2 FYNNEI. The chain uses TRBV2 and TRBJ1-5, with a weak D call of TRBD1 (5 bases match). The sample was peripheral blood. This TCR was recovered from a woman aged 45-65 years with acute or convalescent COVID-19. CDR3 sequence: CASQGRPGQPQHF. The DNA sequence is TGTGCCAGCCAGGGCCGCCCGGGTCAGCCCCAGCATTTT.